The present T cell receptor beta chain was sequenced within a study of T cell responses to AZD1222 COVID-19 vaccine. Study findings and constraints: Per reports, nearly half of all spike-specific TCRs target regions that are unmutated in variants. Scientists sampled the repertoires only once the peak T cell response had passed. Donors were chiefly white British, with a greater number of females, and clonal diversity was perhaps underestimated.

Generated by immunoSEQ multiplex PCR, the TCRdb table keeps only in-frame clones and is missing some. This sample has 75,000 to 95,000 clones, with about 91% found just once. Trimming removed 6 bases at V and 1 base at J, with 19 bases between. This CDR3 spans 16 amino acids. CDR1 LNHDA and CDR2 SQIVND come from the germline V gene (reference sequence). In the case of this clone: The target antigen is unknown.

This specimen consisted of peripheral blood, obtained 28 days after the second dose of the MenACWY control vaccine. The TCR comes from an adult who received the MenACWY meningococcal vaccine as a control. The chain carries TRBV19 and TRBJ2-7; D is perhaps TRBD2 (7 bases). This chain's CDR3 is CASSTRGGGSSYEQYF. CDR3 bases: TGTGCCAGTAGCACAAGAGGGGGGGGTTCTTCCTACGAGCAGTACTTC.